The source of this T cell receptor beta chain is a study of long-term antiretroviral therapy in people with HIV. CDR1 MNHNY and CDR2 SVGAGI come from the germline V gene (reference sequence). CDR3 size: 16 residues. V was clipped by 7 bases and J by 2 bases; unmatched bases: 4. A v3.0 immunoSEQ assay was performed at survey level. The data were produced by immunoSEQ multiplex PCR, yet TCRdb's version contains in-frame clones alone and is incomplete. The sample holds over 35,000 clones; around three quarters are singletons and the top ten take less than 6%. The rearrangement uses TRBV6-6 and TRBJ2-1, with 14 bases lining up with TRBD2. The sample was unsorted PBMCs, taken 3.4 years after starting antiretroviral therapy. This receptor was identified in a man aged 30 to 39 with HIV. The CDR3, as DNA: TGTGCCAGCACCCTGGGACTAGCGGGGGCCTACAATGAGCAGTTCTTC. Its protein product is CASTLGLAGAYNEQFF.